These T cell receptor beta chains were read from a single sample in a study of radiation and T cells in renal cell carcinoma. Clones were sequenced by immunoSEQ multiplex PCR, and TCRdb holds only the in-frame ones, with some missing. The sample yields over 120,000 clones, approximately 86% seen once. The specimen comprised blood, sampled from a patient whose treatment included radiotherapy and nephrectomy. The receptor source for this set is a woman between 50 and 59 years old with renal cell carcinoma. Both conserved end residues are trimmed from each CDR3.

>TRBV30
AWSVPSLGWFFQPQH
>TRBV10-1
ASSAYRDSTDTQY
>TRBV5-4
ASSLESGDPY
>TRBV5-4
ASSERLAGTTDTQY
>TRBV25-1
ASSPRRTGGSDNEQF
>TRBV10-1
ASSDSGTTYEQY
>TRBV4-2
ASSQDGGRGNEKLF
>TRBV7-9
ASSSGGPIEAF
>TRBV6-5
ASSYGLRIADTQY
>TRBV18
ASSPPERNYNEQF
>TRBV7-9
ASSWGTGGAQY
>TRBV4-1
ASSPIARGLNTEAF
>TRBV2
ASSDLQGATRGAF
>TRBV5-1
ASSLASSLYEQY
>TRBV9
ASSVDQGGTGNTIY
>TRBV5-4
ASTSGGEKLF
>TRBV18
ASSPSDEDQPQH
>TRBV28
ASSPWRTGNQPQH
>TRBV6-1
ALLAAPYEQY
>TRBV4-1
ASSQTDSATNEKLF
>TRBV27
ASSPDSYGTQPQH
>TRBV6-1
ASSIAGSSYNEQF
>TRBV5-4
ASSLQGSGANVLT
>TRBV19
ATLTGGYGYT
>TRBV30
AWSPGHSPYEQY
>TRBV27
ASSLLLGGGEQY
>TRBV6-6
ASSYSSQGGRNGYT
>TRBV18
ASSDSGPTGELF
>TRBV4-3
ASSQASAGELF
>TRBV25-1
ASSEWGEQY
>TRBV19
ASILGGVRNQPQH
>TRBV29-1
SVEGRGRPPYEQY
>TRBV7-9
ASSSSGDLNTEAF
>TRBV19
ASSIGGPTNPDTQY
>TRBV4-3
ASSQDVQGAQNTGELF
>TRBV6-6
ASRPLNYNEQF
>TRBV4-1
ASSQVIQETQY
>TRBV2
ASIVGVSYGYT
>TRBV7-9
ASSFPLAGEETQY
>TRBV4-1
ASSQEASRANYGYT
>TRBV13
ASSPGGWVPNTGELF
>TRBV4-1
ASSQDSIPQPQH
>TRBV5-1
ASSLVLAGGDTQY
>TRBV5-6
ASSPGGQGHYGYT
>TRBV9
ASSRDRGSNTIY
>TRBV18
ASSRTGQGVEQY
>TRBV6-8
ASTVSPPSYEQY
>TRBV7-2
ASSLEGGAGYT
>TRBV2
ASRKDRDSGANVLT
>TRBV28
ASRLGVGAF